Presented here are 27 T cell receptor beta chains from one specimen sequenced in a study of T cell repertoires in cytomegalovirus infection. TCRdb itself ran the reads through MiXCR, one entry per CDR3 protein. The sample has about 240,000 distinct CDR3 sequences; about 12% are singletons. The sample was PBMCs. The receptor source for this set is a human donor in good health (CMV status not recorded). Some clones in this sample may be carry-over from other donors' samples.

There are a few counts of this clonotype. The CDR3 loop is CASSRDRTGRSYNEQFF. The DNA for the CDR3 is TGTGCCAGCAGCCGGGACAGGACTGGGCGGTCCTACAATGAGCAGTTCTTC. The chain combines TRBV27 with TRBJ2-1, with 8 bases lining up with TRBD1. The CDR3 is 17 amino acids. Germline-derived CDR1 and CDR2 are MNHEY and SMNVEV (reference sequence). V shed 6 bases, J shed 1 base, and the junction held 11 bases outside the gene matches.

This clonotype came up many times. V and J are TRBV15 and TRBJ2-6; D might be TRBD1 (6 bases). V gave up 2 bases and J gave up 0 bases, with 14 bases separating them. This CDR3 is built from 18 residues. CDR1 LNHNV and CDR2 YYDKDF come from the germline V gene (reference sequence). The DNA of the CDR3 is TGTGCCACCAGCAGACTTTTGGACAGATTCTCTGGGGCCAACGTCCTGACTTTC. This translates into CATSRLLDRFSGANVLTF.

This clonotype has ten or more counts. The V call is TRBV7-2, the J call TRBJ2-1, with 9 bases that match TRBD1. The germline V gene encodes CDR1 SGHTA and CDR2 FQGNSA. V gave up 6 bases and J gave up 5 bases; unmatched junction bases: 8. The CDR3 is 15 residues long. The CDR3 here is CASSPRDREDNEQFF. The CDR3 DNA reads TGTGCCAGCAGTCCCCGGGACAGGGAAGACAATGAGCAGTTCTTC.

The table lists this clonotype with many counts. The chain uses TRBV7-2 and TRBJ1-6, with D perhaps matching TRBD1 (6 bases). There are 14 residues in the CDR3. V was cut by 4 bases and J by 10 bases, with 14 bases left in between. Germline assignment: CDR1 SGHTA and CDR2 FQGNSA. CDR3 in DNA: TGTGCCAGCAGCTCAACAAGGGGGGACTCACCCCTCCACTTT. Protein: CASSSTRGDSPLHF.

There are many counts of this clonotype. The chain has TRBV27 and TRBJ1-5; D may be TRBD1 (6 bases). CDR3 length equals 16 residues. V was pared by 0 bases and J by 6 bases, with 15 bases between. CDR1 is MNHEY and CDR2 is SMNVEV in the germline V gene (reference sequence). Written as DNA, the CDR3 is TGTGCCAGCAGTTTATCGGGAACCAGGGGAGGTCAGCCCCAGCATTTT. Translated, it gives CASSLSGTRGGQPQHF.

This chain connects TRBV7-2 to TRBJ2-1, with TRBD2 matching 9 bases. V lost 4 bases and J lost 7; bases outside the gene matches: 14. There are 17 residues in the CDR3. CDR1 is SGHTA and CDR2 is FQGNSA in the germline V gene. DNA for the CDR3: TGTGCCAGCAGCTCTCTAGCGGGGCGACCGACAACGAATGAGCAGTTCTTC. Protein product: CASSSLAGRPTTNEQFF.

The rearrangement uses TRBV6-1 and TRBJ2-3; no reliable D call. The CDR3 has 11 residues. The V and J ends lost 5 bases and 4 bases respectively, with 4 bases between them. Germline CDR1 is MNHNS and CDR2 is SASEGT. The CDR3 coding sequence is TGTGCCAGCAGTTTCCCAGATACGCAGTATTTT. This encodes CASSFPDTQYF.

As for this clonotype: This may stem from a read error, because a much larger clone lies one nucleotide away. The CDR3 does not close with the conserved phenylalanine or tryptophan, likely indicating a read error. The chain couples TRBV7-2 to TRBJ2-3, with TRBD1 matching 9 bases. The CDR3 is 14 amino acids. V lost 8 bases, J lost 3 bases, and 6 bases stayed unmatched. From germline, CDR1 is SGHTA and CDR2 FQGNSA. The CDR3 DNA reads TGTGCCAGCGGGTGGGGACAGGGTACAGATACGCAGTATTAT. Its protein is CASGWGQGTDTQYY.

This clonotype occurred many times. The V call is TRBV6-2 or TRBV6-3, the J call TRBJ2-2; D unresolved. CDR3 length equals 14 residues. The germline V and J ends were trimmed by 5 bases and 1 base, with 8 bases remaining between them. Germline-derived CDR1 and CDR2 are MNHEY and SVGEGT. CDR3 protein: CASSTEWNTGELFF. The CDR3 bases are TGTGCCAGCAGTACTGAGTGGAACACCGGGGAGCTGTTTTTT.

This sequence joins TRBV19 and TRBJ2-5, with 9 bases identical to TRBD2. The CDR3 consists of 16 residues. Unmatched junction bases numbered 10, after V lost 3 bases and J lost 5 bases. Germline V lookup: CDR1 LNHDA, CDR2 SQIVND (reference sequence). CDR3 residues: CASSMQERGAWETQYF. The CDR3 nucleotides are TGTGCCAGTAGTATGCAGGAGCGGGGGGCGTGGGAGACCCAGTACTTC.

The table lists this clonotype with many counts. The V call is TRBV7-2, the J call TRBJ2-3; D gene ambiguous. The CDR3 covers 13 residues. V shed 5 bases and J shed 2 bases, with 8 bases lying between them. Germline V gives CDR1 SGHTA, CDR2 FQGNSA. The CDR3 DNA follows: TGTGCCAGCAGCCCGGGTAACACAGATACGCAGTATTTT. Translated: CASSPGNTDTQYF.

This chain links TRBV10-2 with TRBJ1-2; D is undetermined. CDR1 is WSHSY and CDR2 is SAAADI in the germline V gene. With 2 bases removed from V and 1 base from J, the gap between germline ends came to 11 bases. The CDR3 runs to 15 residues. This CDR3 is CASSEGAGVNYGYTF. CDR3 sequence (DNA): TGCGCCAGCAGTGAGGGAGCAGGAGTTAACTATGGCTACACCTTC.

This clonotype was detected ten times or more. CDR3 residues: CSVGGTRDSTLNGYTF. The CDR3 DNA follows: TGCAGCGTTGGGGGGACTCGGGACAGTACCCTGAACGGCTACACCTTC. The chain combines TRBV29-1 with TRBJ1-2; 7 bases are a match to TRBD1. With 4 bases clipped from V and 8 bases from J, the junction kept 19 bases outside the gene matches. The CDR3 covers 16 residues. CDR1 and CDR2 from the germline V gene are SQVTM and ANQGSEA.

This clonotype was found many times. The chain couples TRBV28 to TRBJ2-5, with D tentatively TRBD2 (5 bases). Germline V gives CDR1 MDHEN, CDR2 SYDVKM. The CDR3 runs 14 residues. The V end lost 4 bases, the J end lost 4 bases, and 13 bases lay between the germline ends. The CDR3 protein is CASSSGLPGETQYF. DNA of the CDR3: TGTGCCAGCAGTTCCGGACTGCCGGGAGAGACCCAGTACTTC.

Ten or more counts support this clonotype. The chain combines TRBV6-6 with TRBJ2-1, with 9 bases that match TRBD2. The J segment lost 5 bases and the V segment lost 6 bases, leaving 8 bases of the junction unmatched. Germline V CDR1 and CDR2: MNHNY, SVGAGI (reference sequence). This CDR3 contains 15 residues. CDR3 DNA: TGTGCCAGCAGCCCCGGGACTAGCAAGGACAATGAGCAGTTCTTC. Translating gives CASSPGTSKDNEQFF.

As to this clonotype: A clone one base away is much larger, so this may be a read error. Here the CDR3 DNA reads TGTGGCAGCAGCTTAGAACAGAGTGGTACGGGCGAGCAGTACTTC. Protein: CGSSLEQSGTGEQYF. This chain connects TRBV7-2 to TRBJ2-7; D ambiguous. This CDR3 spans 15 amino acids. Germline CDR1 reads SGHTA; CDR2 reads FQGNSA.

This clonotype was seen a handful of times. The chain employs TRBV29-1 and TRBJ2-5; D is undetermined. This CDR3 comprises 11 residues. V lost 7 bases and J lost 0, with 6 bases in between. Germline V gene data show CDR1 as SQVTM and CDR2 as ANQGSEA. The CDR3, as DNA: TGCAGCGCCATCTACCAAGAGACCCAGTACTTC. The encoded protein is CSAIYQETQYF. Filled out from reference TRBV29-1 and TRBJ2-5, the complete variable domain reads SAVISQKPSRDICQRGTSLTIQCQVDSQVTMMFWYRQQPGQSLTLIATANQGSEATYESGFVIDKFPISRPNLTFSTLTVSNMSPEDSSIYLCSAIYQETQYFGPGTRLLVL.

The rearrangement uses TRBV5-6 and TRBJ1-2; maybe TRBD1 (6 bases). Trimming cost V 3 bases and J 4 bases, with 16 bases left between them. The germline gives CDR1 SGHDT, CDR2 YYEEEE. The CDR3 sequence is 15 residues long. CDR3: CASSYPGTRSYGYTF. DNA for the CDR3: TGTGCCAGCAGCTACCCCGGGACAAGGAGCTATGGCTACACCTTC.

The sample holds a few counts of this clonotype. The chain is built from TRBV28 and TRBJ1-4; D perhaps matches TRBD1 (5 bases). The ends were cut back, 5 bases at V and 2 bases at J, with 15 bases in the middle. The CDR3 contains 16 residues. The germline V gene has CDR1 MDHEN and CDR2 SYDVKM. For the CDR3, the DNA is TGTGCCAGCAGTCCCCTCCGTGGGGCCACTAATGAAAAACTGTTTTTT. It codes for CASSPLRGATNEKLFF.

V usage is TRBV20-1 and J usage is TRBJ1-2, with 9 positions matching TRBD1. V shed 6 bases and J 4 bases; nucleotides not matched to a gene: 3. Germline lookup yields CDR1 DFQATT and CDR2 SNEGSKA (reference sequence). The CDR3 contains 12 residues. The CDR3 region is CSAPTGGYGYTF. The CDR3 DNA sequence: TGCAGTGCCCCGACAGGGGGCTATGGCTACACCTTC.

Points on this clonotype: A clone one base away is much larger, so this may be a read error. The CDR3 region is CASSISGHGELFF. CDR3 nucleotide sequence: TGTGCCAGTAGTATATCGGGGCACGGGGAGCTGTTTTTT. This chain joins TRBV19 and TRBJ2-2; D possibly uses TRBD1 or TRBD2 (5 bases each). CDR1 is LNHDA and CDR2 is SQIVND in the germline V gene (reference sequence). Trimming shortened V by 2 bases and J by 7 bases, and 8 bases separated the two germline ends. The CDR3 contains 13 residues.

A few counts support this clonotype. The V call is TRBV19, the J call TRBJ2-7; 9 nucleotides agree with TRBD1. Looked up from germline, CDR1 is LNHDA and CDR2 is SQIVND (reference sequence). With V trimmed by 4 bases and J by 2 bases, 9 bases remained unmatched. CDR3 length equals 16 residues. This chain's CDR3 is CASSTGTGGPTYEQYF. CDR3 nucleotide sequence: TGTGCCAGTAGTACCGGAACAGGGGGCCCCACCTACGAGCAGTACTTC.

This clonotype was picked up many times. The chain uses TRBV7-2 and TRBJ1-2; D remains unclear. V lost 2 bases, J lost 4 bases, and 11 bases lay in between. The length of the CDR3 is 14 residues. Germline V gene data show CDR1 as SGHTA and CDR2 as FQGNSA. CDR3 bases: TGTGCCAGCAGCTTATCGTCGTACGCCTATGGCTACACCTTC. It codes for CASSLSSYAYGYTF.

This clonotype was observed at least ten times. The CDR3 DNA reads as TGTGCCAGCAGCCCCCTGGGAGGGAGAAAGAATGAGCAGTTCTTC. Translated: CASSPLGGRKNEQFF. The chain uses TRBV7-9 and TRBJ2-1, with 7 bases lining up with TRBD2. The CDR3 is 15 residues long. Per germline, CDR1 SEHNR and CDR2 FQNEAQ (reference sequence). J lost 7 bases, V lost 5 bases, and 11 bases had no gene match.

The chain has TRBV7-3 and TRBJ1-1; D gene unclear. Germline lookup yields CDR1 SGHTA and CDR2 FQGTGA. The CDR3 has 15 amino acids. The V gene lost 1 base and the J gene lost 1 base, with 10 bases spanning the gap. CDR3 protein: CASSLMGSENTEAFF. The CDR3 nucleotides are TGTGCCAGCAGCTTAATGGGCAGCGAGAACACTGAAGCTTTCTTT.

In its sample, this clonotype was seen once. CDR3 region: CASRFDREASQPQHF. The DNA of the CDR3 is TGTGCCAGTAGATTCGACAGGGAGGCGAGTCAGCCCCAGCATTTT. The V call is TRBV19, the J call TRBJ1-5, with TRBD1 matching 7 bases. Trimming cost V 6 bases and J 6 bases; bases outside gene matches: 11. The CDR3 runs 15 residues. Per the germline V gene, CDR1 is LNHDA and CDR2 is SQIVND (reference sequence).

In its sample, this clonotype was seen many times. The chain has TRBV7-2 and TRBJ2-1; D is unresolved. From germline, CDR1 is SGHTA and CDR2 FQGNSA. The length of the CDR3 is 14 residues. V was clipped by 2 bases and J by 4 bases, with 9 bases between them. The DNA of the CDR3 is TGTGCCAGCAGCTTAAACCCCGGTTACAATGAGCAGTTCTTC. Protein product: CASSLNPGYNEQFF.